These T cell receptor beta chains were read from a single sample in a study of circulating CD8 cells and anti-PD-1 response in melanoma. TCRdb re-called the reads with MiXCR, one entry per CDR3 protein. The table records about 500 distinct CDR3 sequences, 9% to 10% of them present only once. The sequenced sample was CD8+ T cells from PBMCs, obtained at baseline or after one month of anti-PD-1 therapy (not recorded which). The receptors were sampled from a human donor with melanoma. Each CDR3 is given with its conserved first and last residue. Each record gives: V gene, J gene, clone size, D gene, CDR3 DNA, CDR3 protein. The D gene is left open where the match is weak. Size is stated for part of the rows, as once, few or many counts, or as a class when the clone is expanded.

v_call: TRBV5-1
j_call: TRBJ2-7
clone_size: large
d_call: -
cdr3_nt: TGCGCCAGCAGCCCGGGATCCTACACGGGCTACGAGCAGTACTTC
cdr3_aa: CASSPGSYTGYEQYF

v_call: TRBV27
j_call: TRBJ1-4
clone_size: medium-sized
d_call: -
cdr3_nt: TGTGCCAGCCGACCGGGACCTCCAGTAGGAAAACTGTTTTTT
cdr3_aa: CASRPGPPVGKLFF

v_call: TRBV2
j_call: TRBJ2-1
clone_size: large
d_call: -
cdr3_nt: TGTGCCAGCAACAGCTTGATTGAGCAGTTCTTC
cdr3_aa: CASNSLIEQFF

v_call: TRBV19
j_call: TRBJ2-3
clone_size: medium-sized
d_call: -
cdr3_nt: TGTGCCAGTAGTATGGGACCAGGGACAGATACGCAGTATTTT
cdr3_aa: CASSMGPGTDTQYF

v_call: TRBV20-1
j_call: TRBJ2-3
clone_size: medium-sized
d_call: TRBD2
cdr3_nt: TGCAGTGCTAGAGATCTAGCGGGGGTACCCATAACGCAGTATTTT
cdr3_aa: CSARDLAGVPITQYF

v_call: TRBV4-3
j_call: TRBJ1-2
clone_size: large
d_call: -
cdr3_nt: TGCGCCAGCAGCCAAGATGGCAGGTTCTATGGCTACACCTTC
cdr3_aa: CASSQDGRFYGYTF

v_call: TRBV27
j_call: TRBJ1-2
clone_size: large
d_call: -
cdr3_nt: TGTGCCAGCAAAACGACAGACTCTATCTACGGCTACACCTTC
cdr3_aa: CASKTTDSIYGYTF

v_call: TRBV2
j_call: TRBJ1-2
clone_size: medium-sized
d_call: -
cdr3_nt: TGTGCCAGCTTCGGGGCCAACTATGGCTACACCTTC
cdr3_aa: CASFGANYGYTF

v_call: TRBV10-2
j_call: TRBJ2-7
clone_size: medium-sized
d_call: -
cdr3_nt: TGCGCCAGCAGTATCGCAAATGTGGCGTATGAGCAGTACTTC
cdr3_aa: CASSIANVAYEQYF

v_call: TRBV6-1
j_call: TRBJ2-5
clone_size: -
d_call: TRBD2
cdr3_nt: TGTGCCAGCAGTTACTCGATCTCTAGCGGACGCCAAGAGACCCAGTACTTC
cdr3_aa: CASSYSISSGRQETQYF